This T cell receptor beta chain was recorded in a study of technical replicates of blood from four donors. From germline, CDR1 is SGHNT and CDR2 YENEEA. This CDR3 is built from 15 residues. J gave up 4 bases and V 3 bases, and 5 bases lay outside the gene matches. The protocol was immunoSEQ multiplex PCR, while the TCRdb copy is restricted to in-frame clones and leaves out a portion. The profile shows approximately 15,000 clones, about nine tenths of them singletons. The genes are TRBV11-3 and TRBJ2-2; 7 bases map to TRBD2. The receptor comes from a human donor in good health. Source material: PBMCs. The CDR3 bases are TGTGCCAGCAGCTTGAGGGAGGGTACCACCGGGGAGCTGTTTTTT. Its translation is CASSLREGTTGELFF. Filled out from reference TRBV11-3 and TRBJ2-2, the complete variable domain reads EAGVVQSPRYKIIEKKQPVAFWCNPISGHNTLYWYLQNLGQGPELLIRYENEEAVDDSQLPKDRFSAERLKGVDSTLKIQPAELGDSAVYLCASSLREGTTGELFFGEGSRLTVL.